This record covers a single T cell receptor beta chain. No antigen is known for it. Treatment noted: around 19 received Ad26.COV2.S at low or high dose, single or two shots; roughly 5 received placebo; per-sample allocation not given. Specimens were obtained on day 63 following the first vaccine or placebo injection. Donation was by an adult aged 18-55 years who was in Boston. The data stem from a study of Ad26.COV2.S vaccination and SARS-CoV-2 variants. Study results and limitations: It was reported that spike-specific CD8+ and CD4+ T cell responses were substantially broad after vaccination.

Assay used: immunoSEQ multiplex PCR; TCRdb lists only in-frame clones, some missing. The sample includes roughly 350,000 clones, around 87% of them seen just once. In germline, CDR1 is MNHEY, CDR2 SMNVEV (reference sequence). The CDR3 spans 15 residues. J was trimmed by 2 bases and V by 6 bases; bases with no gene match: 10. The receptor comes from a person between 18 and 65 years old who received the Ad26.COV2.S COVID-19 vaccine or a placebo. J is TRBJ2-7 and V is TRBV27; 7 nucleotides match TRBD1. This specimen was peripheral blood, taken in a trial of Ad26.COV2.S vaccine versus placebo. The DNA for the CDR3 is TGTGCCAGCAGCCCTGACAGGGTCCAAACCTACGAGCAGTACTTC. Translation gives CASSPDRVQTYEQYF.